This TCR beta chain emerged from a study of technical replicates of blood from four donors. Germline lookup yields CDR1 SQVTM and CDR2 ANQGSEA. V lost 4 bases, J lost 2 bases, and 10 bases lay in between. The CDR3 is 13 amino acids. The method was immunoSEQ multiplex PCR; TCRdb's version includes in-frame clones alone and lacks a portion of them. The data contain under 85,000 clones, around 97% of them singletons. The clonotype comes from a human donor in good health. The chain uses TRBV29-1 and TRBJ2-3; D is perhaps TRBD2 (5 bases). The sequenced sample consisted of T cells isolated from PBMCs. This chain's CDR3 is CSVVREPTDTQYF. The DNA for the CDR3 is TGCAGCGTTGTTAGGGAGCCCACAGATACGCAGTATTTT.